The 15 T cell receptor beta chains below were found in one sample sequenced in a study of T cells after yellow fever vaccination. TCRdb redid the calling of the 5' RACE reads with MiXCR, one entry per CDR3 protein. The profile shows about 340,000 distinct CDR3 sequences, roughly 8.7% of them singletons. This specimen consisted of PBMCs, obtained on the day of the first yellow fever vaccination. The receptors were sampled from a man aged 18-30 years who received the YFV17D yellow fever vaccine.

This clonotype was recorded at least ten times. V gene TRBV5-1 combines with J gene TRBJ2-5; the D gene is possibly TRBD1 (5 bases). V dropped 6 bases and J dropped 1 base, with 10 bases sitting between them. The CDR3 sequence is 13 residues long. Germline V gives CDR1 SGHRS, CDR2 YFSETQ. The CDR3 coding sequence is TGCGCCAGCAAGAAAGACAGCCAAGAGACCCAGTACTTC. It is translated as CASKKDSQETQYF.

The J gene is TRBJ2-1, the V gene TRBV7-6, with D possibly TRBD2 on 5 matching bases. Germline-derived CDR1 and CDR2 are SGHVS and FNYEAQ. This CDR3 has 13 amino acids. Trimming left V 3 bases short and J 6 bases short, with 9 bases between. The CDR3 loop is CASSLPGINEQFF. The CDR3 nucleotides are TGTGCCAGCAGCTTGCCCGGGATCAATGAGCAGTTCTTC. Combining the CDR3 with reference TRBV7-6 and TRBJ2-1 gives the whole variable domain GAGVSQSPRYKVTKRGQDVALRCDPISGHVSLYWYRQALGQGPEFLTYFNYEAQQDKSGLPNDRFSAERPEGSISTLTIQRTEQRDSAMYRCASSLPGINEQFFGPGTRLTVL.

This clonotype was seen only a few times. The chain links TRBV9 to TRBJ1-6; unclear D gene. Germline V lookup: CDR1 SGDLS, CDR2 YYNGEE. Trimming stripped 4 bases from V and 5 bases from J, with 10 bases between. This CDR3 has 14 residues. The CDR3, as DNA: TGTGCCAGCAGCCTTGGACCAGATAATTCACCCCTCCACTTT. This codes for CASSLGPDNSPLHF.

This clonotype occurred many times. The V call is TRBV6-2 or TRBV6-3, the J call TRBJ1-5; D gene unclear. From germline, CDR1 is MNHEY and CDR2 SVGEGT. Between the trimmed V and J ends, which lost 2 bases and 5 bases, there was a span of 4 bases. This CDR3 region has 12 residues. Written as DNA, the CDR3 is TGTGCCAGCAGTTACCGGGATCAGCCCCAGCATTTT. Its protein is CASSYRDQPQHF.

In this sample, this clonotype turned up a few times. CDR3 in amino acids: CASSLTSGTHISGELFF. CDR3 sequence (DNA): TGCGCCAGCAGCTTGACTAGCGGGACCCACATTTCCGGGGAGCTGTTTTTT. The chain has TRBV5-1 and TRBJ2-2; the match to TRBD2 covers 10 bases. CDR1 and CDR2 from the germline V gene are SGHRS and YFSETQ. The CDR3 has 17 residues. V lost 1 base to trimming and J lost 6 bases; unmatched junction nucleotides: 9. The entire variable domain, with the rest obtained from reference TRBV5-1 and TRBJ2-2, is as follows: KAGVTQTPRYLIKTRGQQVTLSCSPISGHRSVSWYQQTPGQGLQFLFEYFSETQRNKGNFPGRFSGRQFSNSRSEMNVSTLELGDSALYLCASSLTSGTHISGELFFGEGSRLTVL.

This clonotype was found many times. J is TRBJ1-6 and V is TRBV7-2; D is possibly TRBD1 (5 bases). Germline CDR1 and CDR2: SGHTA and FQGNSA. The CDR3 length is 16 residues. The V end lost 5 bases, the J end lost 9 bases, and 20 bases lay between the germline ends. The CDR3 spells CASSPRDRNQASPLHF. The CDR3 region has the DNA TGTGCCAGCAGCCCCCGGGACCGAAATCAAGCTTCACCCCTCCACTTT.

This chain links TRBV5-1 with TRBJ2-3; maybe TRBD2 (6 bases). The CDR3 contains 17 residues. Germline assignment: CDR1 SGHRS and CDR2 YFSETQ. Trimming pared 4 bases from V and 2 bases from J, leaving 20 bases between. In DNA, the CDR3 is TGCGCCAGCAGCCTCACCGGCCCAGGGAGGACCACAGATACGCAGTATTTT. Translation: CASSLTGPGRTTDTQYF.

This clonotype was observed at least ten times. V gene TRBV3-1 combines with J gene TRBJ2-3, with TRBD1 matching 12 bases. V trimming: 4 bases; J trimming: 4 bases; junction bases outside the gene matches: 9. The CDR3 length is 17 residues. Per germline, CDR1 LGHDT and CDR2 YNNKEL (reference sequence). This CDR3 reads CASSLSGTGGASDTQYF. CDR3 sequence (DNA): TGTGCCAGCAGCCTATCCGGGACAGGGGGCGCGTCAGATACGCAGTATTTT.

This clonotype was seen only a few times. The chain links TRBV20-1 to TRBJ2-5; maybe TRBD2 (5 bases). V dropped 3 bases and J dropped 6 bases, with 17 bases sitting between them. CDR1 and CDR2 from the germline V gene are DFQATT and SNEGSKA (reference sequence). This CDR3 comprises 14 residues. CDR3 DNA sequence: TGCAGTGCTAGTGGAGCGGCCGGAGAAAAGACCCAGTACTTC. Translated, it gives CSASGAAGEKTQYF.

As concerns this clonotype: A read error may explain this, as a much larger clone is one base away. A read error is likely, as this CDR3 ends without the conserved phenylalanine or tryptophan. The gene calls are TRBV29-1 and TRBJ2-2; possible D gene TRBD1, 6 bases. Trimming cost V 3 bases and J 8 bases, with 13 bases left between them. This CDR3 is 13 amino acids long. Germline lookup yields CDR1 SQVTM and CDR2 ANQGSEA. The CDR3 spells CSVDSTGTGELFL. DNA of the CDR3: TGCAGCGTTGATTCTACAGGGACAGGGGAGCTGTTTCTT.

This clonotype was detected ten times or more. The CDR3: CASSPTLGSYEQYF. CDR3 coding DNA: TGTGCCAGCAGCCCAACTCTCGGGTCCTACGAGCAGTACTTC. This sequence joins TRBV3-1 and TRBJ2-7; D call uncertain. This CDR3 is 14 amino acids long. The ends were cut back, 4 bases at V and 1 base at J, with 11 bases in the middle. Germline lookup yields CDR1 LGHDT and CDR2 YNNKEL (reference sequence).

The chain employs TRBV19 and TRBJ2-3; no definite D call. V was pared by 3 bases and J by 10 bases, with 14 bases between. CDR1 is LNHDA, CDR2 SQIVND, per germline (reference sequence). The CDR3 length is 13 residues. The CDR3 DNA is TGTGCCAGTAGTATCCTAAATCTAGGAGCGCAGTATTTT. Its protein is CASSILNLGAQYF.

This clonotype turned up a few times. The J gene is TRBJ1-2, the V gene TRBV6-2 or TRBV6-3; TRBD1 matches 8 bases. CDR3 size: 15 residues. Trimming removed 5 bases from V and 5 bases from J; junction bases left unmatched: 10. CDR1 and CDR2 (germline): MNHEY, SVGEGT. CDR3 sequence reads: CASSLHGQGYYGYTF. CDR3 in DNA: TGTGCCAGCAGTCTCCACGGACAGGGCTATTATGGCTACACCTTC.

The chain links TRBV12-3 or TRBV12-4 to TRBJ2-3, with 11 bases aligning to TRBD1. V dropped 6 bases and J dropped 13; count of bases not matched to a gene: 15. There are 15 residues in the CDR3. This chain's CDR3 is CASSLGQGARDWEYF. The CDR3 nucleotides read TGTGCCAGCAGCCTCGGACAGGGGGCGCGGGATTGGGAGTATTTT.

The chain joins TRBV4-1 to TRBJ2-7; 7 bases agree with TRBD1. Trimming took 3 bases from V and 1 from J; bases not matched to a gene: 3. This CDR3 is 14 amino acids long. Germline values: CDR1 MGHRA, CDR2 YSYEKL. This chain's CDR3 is CASSQRTGSYEQYV. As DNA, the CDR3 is TGCGCCAGCAGCCAGAGGACAGGTTCCTACGAGCAGTACGTC.